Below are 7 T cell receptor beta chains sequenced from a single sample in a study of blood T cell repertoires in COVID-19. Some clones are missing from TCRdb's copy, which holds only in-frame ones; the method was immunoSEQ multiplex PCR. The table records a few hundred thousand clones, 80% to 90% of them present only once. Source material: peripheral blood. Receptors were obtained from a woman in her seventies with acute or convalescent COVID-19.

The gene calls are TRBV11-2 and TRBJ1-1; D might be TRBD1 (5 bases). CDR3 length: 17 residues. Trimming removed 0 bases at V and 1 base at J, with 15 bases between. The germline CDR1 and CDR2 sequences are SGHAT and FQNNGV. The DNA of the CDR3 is TGTGCCAGCAGCTTAGAGGTTCGGCAGGGTAGGAACACTGAAGCTTTCTTT. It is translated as CASSLEVRQGRNTEAFF. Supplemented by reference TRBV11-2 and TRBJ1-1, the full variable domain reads EAGVAQSPRYKIIEKRQSVAFWCNPISGHATLYWYQQILGQGPKLLIQFQNNGVVDDSQLPKDRFSAERLKGVDSTLKIQPAKLEDSAVYLCASSLEVRQGRNTEAFFGQGTRLTVV.

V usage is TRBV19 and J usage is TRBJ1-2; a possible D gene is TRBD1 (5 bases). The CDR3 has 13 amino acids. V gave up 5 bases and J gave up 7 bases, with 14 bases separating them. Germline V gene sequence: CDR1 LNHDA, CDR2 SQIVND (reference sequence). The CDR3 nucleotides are TGTGCCAGTAGTGCAGACAGTTGGAGTGGCTACACCTTC. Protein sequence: CASSADSWSGYTF.

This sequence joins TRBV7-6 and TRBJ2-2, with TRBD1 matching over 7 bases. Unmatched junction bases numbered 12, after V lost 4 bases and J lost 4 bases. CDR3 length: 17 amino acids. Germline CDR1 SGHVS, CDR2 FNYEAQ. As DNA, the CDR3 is TGTGCCAGCAGCTCCCTTATAGGGGGCGACCTCACCGGGGAGCTGTTTTTT. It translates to CASSSLIGGDLTGELFF.

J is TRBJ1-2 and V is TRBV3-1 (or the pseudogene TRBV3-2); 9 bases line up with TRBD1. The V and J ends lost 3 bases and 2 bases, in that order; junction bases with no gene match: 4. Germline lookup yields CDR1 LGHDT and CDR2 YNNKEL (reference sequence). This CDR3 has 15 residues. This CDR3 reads CASSQDRGWNYGYTF. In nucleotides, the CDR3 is TGTGCCAGCAGCCAGGACAGGGGATGGAACTATGGCTACACCTTC.

CDR3 in DNA: TGTGCCAGCAGGAGTAGCGGGGCTAGCACAGATACGCAGTATTTT. Translated: CASRSSGASTDTQYF. The chain joins TRBV3-1 (or the pseudogene TRBV3-2) to TRBJ2-3; 8 bases agree with TRBD2. Losses at the gene ends were 6 bases for V and 0 bases for J; bases not matched to a gene: 5. CDR3 length equals 15 residues. CDR1 is LGHDT, CDR2 YNNKEL, per germline (reference sequence).

The CDR3 coding sequence is TGCAGCGTTGAAGATCAGGGATTCTACGAGCAGTACTTC. Translating gives CSVEDQGFYEQYF. This chain uses TRBV29-1 with TRBJ2-7, with D possibly TRBD1 on 5 matching bases. V gave up 0 bases and J gave up 3 bases, with 9 bases separating them. CDR3 size: 13 residues. CDR1 SQVTM and CDR2 ANQGSEA come from the germline V gene.

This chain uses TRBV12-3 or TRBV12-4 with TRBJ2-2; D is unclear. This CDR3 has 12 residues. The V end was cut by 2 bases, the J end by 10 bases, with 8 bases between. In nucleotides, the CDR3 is TGTGCCAGCAGTTTATGGCCGCTGGAGCTGTTTTTT. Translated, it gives CASSLWPLELFF.